Listed below are T cell receptor beta chains from one sample, sequenced in a study of early T cells in non-severe SARS-CoV-2 infection. TCRdb re-analysed the 5' RACE reads in MiXCR, keeping a single row per CDR3 protein. The data show roughly 110,000 distinct CDR3 sequences, around 10% seen once. Sequences were obtained from whole blood. The source is an adult who was a healthcare worker with PCR-confirmed SARS-CoV-2 infection or an uninfected control (not recorded which). CDR3s include the opening cysteine and the closing phenylalanine or tryptophan. D genes are given only for firm matches. Only some rows state a clone size, as once, few, many or a class for expanded clones.

D	J	V	size	DNA	CDR3
NA	TRBJ2-3	TRBV20-1	NA	TGCAGTGCTAGAGATTCGTGGGATACGCAGTATTTT	CSARDSWDTQYF
NA	TRBJ2-2	TRBV6-2/TRBV6-3	NA	TGTGCCAGCAGCGGGACCGCGAACACCGGGGAGCTGTTTTTT	CASSGTANTGELFF
TRBD1	TRBJ1-1	TRBV6-5	NA	TGTGCCAGCAGTTGGGGACAGGGGGGCACTGAAGCTTTCTTT	CASSWGQGGTEAFF
NA	TRBJ1-1	TRBV28	once	TGTGCCAGCTTGGGGCGGTACACTGAAGCTTTCTTT	CASLGRYTEAFF
TRBD2	TRBJ2-1	TRBV12-3/TRBV12-4	many	TGTGCCAGCAGTCCCCGACTAGCGGGAGTGAATGAGCAGTTCTTC	CASSPRLAGVNEQFF
TRBD2	TRBJ2-7	TRBV11-1	few	TGTGCCAGCAGCCCCGGTAGCGGGATCTTCGAGCAGTACTTC	CASSPGSGIFEQYF
TRBD2	TRBJ2-7	TRBV5-1	NA	TGCGCCAGCAGCCCCGGACTAGCGGGGACCTTCTACGAGCAGTACTTC	CASSPGLAGTFYEQYF
NA	TRBJ2-1	TRBV12-3/TRBV12-4	few	TGTGCCAGCACCTTACGACTACTCTCCTACAATGAGCAGTTCTTC	CASTLRLLSYNEQFF
NA	TRBJ2-7	TRBV12-3/TRBV12-4	many	TGTGCCAGCACCAGCCAGACAGCAGCCTACGAGCAGTACTTC	CASTSQTAAYEQYF
TRBD2	TRBJ2-5	TRBV11-2	NA	TGTGCCAGCAGCTTGGCAGATTTGGGGGGGAAGAACTTC	CASSLADLGGKNF
NA	TRBJ1-5	TRBV7-2	NA	TGTGCCAGCAGCGCGACAGGAGATCAGCCCCAGCATTTT	CASSATGDQPQHF
TRBD2	TRBJ2-2	TRBV11-2	NA	TGTACCAGCAGCTTAGATCCCGGCGGGAGAACCGGGGAGCTGTTTTTT	CTSSLDPGGRTGELFF
NA	TRBJ2-2	TRBV7-2	NA	TGTGCCAGCAGCCCCCAGCCGGGGACCACGAAGAACACCGGGGAGCTGTTTTTT	CASSPQPGTTKNTGELFF
NA	TRBJ2-1	TRBV6-2/TRBV6-3	NA	TGTGCCAGCAGCCGGTTCTTGACCGCCGATGAGCAGTTCTTC	CASSRFLTADEQFF
TRBD2	TRBJ2-2	TRBV19	many	TGTGCCAGTAGTATAGAACTAGCGGGCAACACCGGGGAGCTGTTTTTT	CASSIELAGNTGELFF
NA	TRBJ1-2	TRBV5-1	few	TGCGCCAGCAGCAGCCTACAGGGAAAGGACTATGGCTACACCTTC	CASSSLQGKDYGYTF
NA	TRBJ2-3	TRBV5-1	NA	TGCGCCAGCAGCTCCCGGGGGAGCACAGATACGCAGTATTTT	CASSSRGSTDTQYF
NA	TRBJ2-7	TRBV6-1	few	TGTGCCAGCATCTCCTCCGAGCAGTACTTC	CASISSEQYF
NA	TRBJ1-5	TRBV12-3/TRBV12-4	many	TGTGCCAGCAGTTGGGGGGGCAATCAGCCCCAGCATTTT	CASSWGGNQPQHF
NA	TRBJ1-1	TRBV12-5	NA	TGTGCTAGTGCCGAAAGGGCCAAAGGGGCTTTCTTT	CASAERAKGAFF
TRBD2	TRBJ2-5	TRBV18	few	TGTGCCAGCTCACCACGGCTAGCGGGAAATCAAGAGACCCAGTACTTC	CASSPRLAGNQETQYF